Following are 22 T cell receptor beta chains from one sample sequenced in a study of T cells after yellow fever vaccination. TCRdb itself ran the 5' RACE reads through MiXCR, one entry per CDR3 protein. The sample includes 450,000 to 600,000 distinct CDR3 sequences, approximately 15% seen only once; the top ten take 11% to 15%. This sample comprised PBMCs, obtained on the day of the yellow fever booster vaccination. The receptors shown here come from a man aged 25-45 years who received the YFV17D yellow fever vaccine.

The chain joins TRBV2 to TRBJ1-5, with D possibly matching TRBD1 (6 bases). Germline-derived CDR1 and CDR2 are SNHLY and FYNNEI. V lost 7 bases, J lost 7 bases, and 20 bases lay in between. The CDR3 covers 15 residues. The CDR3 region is CASIGEDRLGQPQHF. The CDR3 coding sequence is TGTGCCAGCATCGGGGAAGACAGGCTGGGACAGCCCCAGCATTTT.

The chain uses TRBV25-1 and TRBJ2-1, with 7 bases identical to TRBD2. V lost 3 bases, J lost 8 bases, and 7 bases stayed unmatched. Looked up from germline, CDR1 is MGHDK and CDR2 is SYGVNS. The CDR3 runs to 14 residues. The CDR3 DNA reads TGTGCCAGCAGTGAGCCCGGGAGGCGCGATGAGCAGTTCTTC. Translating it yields CASSEPGRRDEQFF.

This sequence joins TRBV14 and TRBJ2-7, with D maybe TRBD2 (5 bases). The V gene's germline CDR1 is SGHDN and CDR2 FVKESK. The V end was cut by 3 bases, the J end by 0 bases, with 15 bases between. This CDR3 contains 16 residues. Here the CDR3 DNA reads TGTGCCAGCAGCCATCCCGCGTCCGGGATCTCCTACGAGCAGTACTTC. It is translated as CASSHPASGISYEQYF.

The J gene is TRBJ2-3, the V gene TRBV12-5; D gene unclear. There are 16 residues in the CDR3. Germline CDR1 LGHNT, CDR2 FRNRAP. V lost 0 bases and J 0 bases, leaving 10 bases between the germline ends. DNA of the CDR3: TGTGCTAGTGGTTTGGTCAGCCGAACCAGCACAGATACGCAGTATTTT. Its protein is CASGLVSRTSTDTQYF.

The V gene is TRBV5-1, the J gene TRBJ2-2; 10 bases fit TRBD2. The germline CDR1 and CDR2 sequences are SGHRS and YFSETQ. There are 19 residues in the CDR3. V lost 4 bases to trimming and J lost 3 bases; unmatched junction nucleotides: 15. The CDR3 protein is CASSPGLSGRGAYTGELFF. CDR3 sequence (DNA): TGCGCCAGCAGCCCCGGCCTCAGCGGGAGGGGGGCTTACACCGGGGAGCTGTTTTTT.

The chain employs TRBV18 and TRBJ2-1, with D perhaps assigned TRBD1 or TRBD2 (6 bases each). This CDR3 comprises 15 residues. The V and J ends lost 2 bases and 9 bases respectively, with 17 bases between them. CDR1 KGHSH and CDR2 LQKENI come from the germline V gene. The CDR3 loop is CASSPSGEVGTEQFF. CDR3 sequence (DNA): TGTGCCAGCTCACCATCAGGGGAGGTGGGGACTGAGCAGTTCTTC.

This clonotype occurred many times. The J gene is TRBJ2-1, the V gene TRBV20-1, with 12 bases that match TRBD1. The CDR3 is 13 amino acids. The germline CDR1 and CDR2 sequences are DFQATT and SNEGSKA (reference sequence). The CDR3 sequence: CSAGTGGLNEQFF. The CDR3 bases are TGCAGCGCCGGGACAGGGGGCTTGAATGAGCAGTTCTTC.

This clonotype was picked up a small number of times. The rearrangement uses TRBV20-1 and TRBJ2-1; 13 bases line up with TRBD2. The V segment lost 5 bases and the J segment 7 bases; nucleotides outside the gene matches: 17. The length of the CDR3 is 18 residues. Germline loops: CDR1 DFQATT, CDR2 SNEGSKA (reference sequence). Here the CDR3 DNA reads TGCAGTGCTTCCGGGACTAGCGGGACTCTGGAGAAGCTTAATGAGCAGTTCTTC. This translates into CSASGTSGTLEKLNEQFF.

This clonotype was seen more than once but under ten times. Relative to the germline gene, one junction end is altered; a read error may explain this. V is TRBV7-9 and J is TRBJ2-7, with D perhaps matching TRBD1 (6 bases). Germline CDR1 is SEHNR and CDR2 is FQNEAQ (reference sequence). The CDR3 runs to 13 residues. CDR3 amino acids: CASSLAATGPLDF. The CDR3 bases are TGTGCCAGCAGCTTAGCTGCGACAGGACCACTCGACTTC.

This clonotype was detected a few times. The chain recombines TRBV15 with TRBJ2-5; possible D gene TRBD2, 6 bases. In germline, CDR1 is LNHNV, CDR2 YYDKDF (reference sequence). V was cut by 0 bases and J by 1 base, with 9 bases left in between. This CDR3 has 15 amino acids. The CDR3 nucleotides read TGTGCCACCAGCAGAGATTTCGGGGGCCAAGAGACCCAGTACTTC. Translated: CATSRDFGGQETQYF. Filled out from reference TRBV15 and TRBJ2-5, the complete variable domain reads DAMVIQNPRYQVTQFGKPVTLSCSQTLNHNVMYWYQQKSSQAPKLLFHYYDKDFNNEADTPDNFQSRRPNTSFCFLDIRSPGLGDTAMYLCATSRDFGGQETQYFGPGTRLLVL.

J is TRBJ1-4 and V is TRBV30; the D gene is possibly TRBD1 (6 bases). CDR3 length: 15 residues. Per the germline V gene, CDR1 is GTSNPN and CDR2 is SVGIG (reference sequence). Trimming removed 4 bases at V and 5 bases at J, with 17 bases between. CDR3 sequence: CAWTPVDRRNEKLFF. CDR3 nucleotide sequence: TGTGCCTGGACCCCGGTGGACAGACGGAATGAAAAACTGTTTTTT.

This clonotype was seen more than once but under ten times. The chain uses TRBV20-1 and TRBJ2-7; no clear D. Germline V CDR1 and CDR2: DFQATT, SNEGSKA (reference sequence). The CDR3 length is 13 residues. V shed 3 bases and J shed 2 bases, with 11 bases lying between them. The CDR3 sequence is CSARSAGPYEQYF. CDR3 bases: TGCAGTGCTAGGAGCGCCGGGCCCTACGAGCAGTACTTC.

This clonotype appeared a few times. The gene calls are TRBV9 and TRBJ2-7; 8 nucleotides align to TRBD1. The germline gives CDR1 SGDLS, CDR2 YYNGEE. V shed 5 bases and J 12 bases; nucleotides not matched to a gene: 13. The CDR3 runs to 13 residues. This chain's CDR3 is CASSGPGTGRAYF. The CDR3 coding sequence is TGTGCCAGCAGTGGTCCCGGGACAGGAAGGGCGTACTTC.

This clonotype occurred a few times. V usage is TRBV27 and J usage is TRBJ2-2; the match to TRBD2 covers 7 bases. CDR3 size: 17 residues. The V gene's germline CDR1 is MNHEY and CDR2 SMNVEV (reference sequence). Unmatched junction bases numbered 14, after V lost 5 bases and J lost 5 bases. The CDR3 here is CASSTKPTSRTTGELFF. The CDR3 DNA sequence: TGTGCCAGCAGTACTAAGCCGACTAGCAGAACAACCGGGGAGCTGTTTTTT.

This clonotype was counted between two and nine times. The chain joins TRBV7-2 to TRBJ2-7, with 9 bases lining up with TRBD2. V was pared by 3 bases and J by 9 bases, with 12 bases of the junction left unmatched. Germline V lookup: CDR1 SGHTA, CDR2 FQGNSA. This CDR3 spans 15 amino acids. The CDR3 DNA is TGTGCCAGCAGCTTCGGCGGGAGGGCCTTGATCGGGCAGTACTTC. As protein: CASSFGGRALIGQYF.

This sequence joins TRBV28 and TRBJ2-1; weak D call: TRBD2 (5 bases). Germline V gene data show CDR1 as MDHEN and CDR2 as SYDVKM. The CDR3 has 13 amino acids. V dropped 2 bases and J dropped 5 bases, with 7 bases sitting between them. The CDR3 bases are TGTGCCAGCAGTTTAATAGCGCACAATGAGCAGTTCTTC. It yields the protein CASSLIAHNEQFF.

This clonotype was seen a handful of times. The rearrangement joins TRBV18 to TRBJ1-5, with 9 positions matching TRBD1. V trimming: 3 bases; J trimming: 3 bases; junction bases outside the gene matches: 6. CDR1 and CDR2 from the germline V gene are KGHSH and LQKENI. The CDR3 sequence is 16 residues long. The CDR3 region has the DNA TGTGCCAGCTCACCGGACAGGGGAGGTTTCAATCAGCCCCAGCATTTT. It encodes CASSPDRGGFNQPQHF. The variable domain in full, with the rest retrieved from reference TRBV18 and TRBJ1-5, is NAGVMQNPRHLVRRRGQEARLRCSPMKGHSHVYWYRQLPEEGLKFMVYLQKENIIDESGMPKERFSAEFPKEGPSILRIQQVVRGDSAAYFCASSPDRGGFNQPQHFGDGTRLSIL.

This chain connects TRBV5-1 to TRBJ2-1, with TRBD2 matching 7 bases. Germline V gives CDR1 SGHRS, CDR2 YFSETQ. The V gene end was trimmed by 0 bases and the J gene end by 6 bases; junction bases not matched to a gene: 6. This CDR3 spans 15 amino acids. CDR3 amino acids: CASSLDSGPFNEQFF. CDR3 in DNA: TGCGCCAGCAGCTTGGATAGCGGGCCCTTCAATGAGCAGTTCTTC.

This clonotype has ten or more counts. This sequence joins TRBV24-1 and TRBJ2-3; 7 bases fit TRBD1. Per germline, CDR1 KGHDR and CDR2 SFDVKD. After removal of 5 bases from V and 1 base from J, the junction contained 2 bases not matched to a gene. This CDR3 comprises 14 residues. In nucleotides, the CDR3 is TGTGCCACCAGTGTAACAGGGGGCACAGATACGCAGTATTTT. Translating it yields CATSVTGGTDTQYF.

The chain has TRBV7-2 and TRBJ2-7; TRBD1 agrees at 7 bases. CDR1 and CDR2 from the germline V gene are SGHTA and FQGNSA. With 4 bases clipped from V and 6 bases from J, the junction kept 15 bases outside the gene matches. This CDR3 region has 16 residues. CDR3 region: CASSSAVDRVSAEQYF. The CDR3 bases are TGTGCCAGCAGCTCCGCCGTTGACAGGGTGTCTGCCGAGCAGTACTTC.

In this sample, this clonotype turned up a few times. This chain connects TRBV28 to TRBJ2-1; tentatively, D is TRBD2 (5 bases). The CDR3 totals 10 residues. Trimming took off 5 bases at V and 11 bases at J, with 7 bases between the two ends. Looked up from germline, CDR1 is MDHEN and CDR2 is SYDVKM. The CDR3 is CASSLGKQFF. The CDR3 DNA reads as TGTGCCAGCAGTCTCGGGAAGCAGTTCTTC.

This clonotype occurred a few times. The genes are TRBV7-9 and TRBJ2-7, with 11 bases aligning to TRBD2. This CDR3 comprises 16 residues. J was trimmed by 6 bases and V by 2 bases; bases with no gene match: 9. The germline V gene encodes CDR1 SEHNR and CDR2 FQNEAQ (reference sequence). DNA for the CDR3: TGTGCCAGCAGCTTAAGTTACGAACTAGCGGGAGCCGAGCAGTACTTC. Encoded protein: CASSLSYELAGAEQYF.